The clone carrying this T cell receptor (beta chain) was observed once. There are 17 residues in the CDR3. Trimming took 3 bases from V and 2 from J; bases not matched to a gene: 8. The germline gives CDR1 SQVTM, CDR2 ANQGSEA. PCR was performed using 60 Vbeta and 13 Jbeta primers. The repertoire was sequenced with immunoSEQ multiplex PCR; TCRdb's copy has only in-frame clones and lacks some. Of nearly 200,000 clones in the sample, 70% to 80% were seen once. This entry belongs to a study of cytomegalovirus exposure and HLA in healthy donors. This clonotype was obtained from a male donor in good health and CMV-seropositive. J is TRBJ2-2 and V is TRBV29-1; 11 bases fit TRBD2. Sequenced input: PBMCs. Here the CDR3 DNA reads TGCAGCGTTGAGGGGGGGCTAGCGGGAGGCAACACCGGGGAGCTGTTTTTT. Translated: CSVEGGLAGGNTGELFF.